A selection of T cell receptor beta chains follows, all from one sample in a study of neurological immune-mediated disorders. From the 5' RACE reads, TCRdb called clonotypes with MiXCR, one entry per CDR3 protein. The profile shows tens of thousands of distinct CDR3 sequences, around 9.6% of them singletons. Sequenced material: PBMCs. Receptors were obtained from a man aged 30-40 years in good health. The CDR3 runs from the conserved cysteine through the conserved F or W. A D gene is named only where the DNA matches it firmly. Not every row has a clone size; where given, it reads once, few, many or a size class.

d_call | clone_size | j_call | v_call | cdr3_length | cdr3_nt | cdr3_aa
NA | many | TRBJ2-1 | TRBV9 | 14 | TGTGCCAGCAGCGTAGCGCCAGAGGGAGGCGAGCAGTTCTTC | CASSVAPEGGEQFF
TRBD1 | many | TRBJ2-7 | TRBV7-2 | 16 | TGTGCCAGCAGCTTAGATCCGGGACAGGGGAGCCACGAGCAGTACTTC | CASSLDPGQGSHEQYF
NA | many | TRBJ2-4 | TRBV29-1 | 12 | TGCAGCGGCCTTTTGGACGGAAACATTCAGTACTTC | CSGLLDGNIQYF
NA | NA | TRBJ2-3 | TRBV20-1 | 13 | TGCAGTGCTAGATCGGGGGCGCCGGGTACGCAGTATTTT | CSARSGAPGTQYF
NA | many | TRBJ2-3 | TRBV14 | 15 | TGTGCCAGCAGCCAAGTTGGATCAGGTCCGGATACGCAGTATTTT | CASSQVGSGPDTQYF
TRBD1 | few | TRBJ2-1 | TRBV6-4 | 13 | TGTGCCAGCAGTTTGGGACAGGAGGGGGAGCAGTTCTTC | CASSLGQEGEQFF
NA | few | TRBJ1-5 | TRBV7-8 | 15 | TGTGCCAGCAGCTTATGGCTGGGGGACAATCAGCCCCAGCATTTT | CASSLWLGDNQPQHF
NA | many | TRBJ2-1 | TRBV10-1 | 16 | TGCGCCACTGCCAACGCCAAGGGTCGGGGACTCAATGAGCAGTTCTTC | CATANAKGRGLNEQFF
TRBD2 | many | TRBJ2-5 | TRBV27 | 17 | TGTGCCAGCAGTTTATCTCCGAGTGCGGGAGGGGGTGAGACCCAGTACTTC | CASSLSPSAGGGETQYF
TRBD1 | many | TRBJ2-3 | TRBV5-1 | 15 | TGCGCCAGCAGCCCCAGGACAGGGAACACAGATACGCAGTATTTT | CASSPRTGNTDTQYF
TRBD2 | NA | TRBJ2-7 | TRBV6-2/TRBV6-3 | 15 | TGTGCCAGCAGTTACTTCGCGGGAGCCTCTACGAGGCAGTACTTC | CASSYFAGASTRQYF
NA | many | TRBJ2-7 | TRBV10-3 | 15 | TGTGCCATCAGTGAGTCGGGTGTGCTCGCCTACGAGCAGTACTTC | CAISESGVLAYEQYF
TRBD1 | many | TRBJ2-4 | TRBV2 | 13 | TGTGCCAGCGGATCGGACAGGGTGAGGATTCAGTACTTC | CASGSDRVRIQYF
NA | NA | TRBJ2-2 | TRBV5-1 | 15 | TGCGCCAGCAGCTTGGAAGGTTGGCGGCCCGGGGAGCTGTTTTTT | CASSLEGWRPGELFF
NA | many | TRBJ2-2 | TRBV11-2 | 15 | TGTGCCAGCAGCCTCGGGACGGGGAGCACCGGGGAGCTGTTTTTT | CASSLGTGSTGELFF
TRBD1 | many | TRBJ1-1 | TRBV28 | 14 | TGTGCCAGCCGACAGGGGGGTGGGGACACTGAAGCTTTCTTT | CASRQGGGDTEAFF
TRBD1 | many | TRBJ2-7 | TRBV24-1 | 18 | TGTGCCACCAGTGACCATACAAAGACCGGGACAGGGGCCTACGAGCAGTACTTC | CATSDHTKTGTGAYEQYF
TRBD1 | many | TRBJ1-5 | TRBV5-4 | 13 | TGTCCTGGACAGGGGGCGCTCAATCAGCCCCAGCATTTT | CPGQGALNQPQHF
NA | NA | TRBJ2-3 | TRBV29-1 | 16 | TGCAGCGTTGAAGGAGAGGAAGGGGACCCCACAGATACGCAGTATTTT | CSVEGEEGDPTDTQYF
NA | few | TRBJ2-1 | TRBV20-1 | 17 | TGCAGTGCTAGACCCCCCCTTGCGAGCAGGATGTGGGATGAGCAGTTCTTC | CSARPPLASRMWDEQFF
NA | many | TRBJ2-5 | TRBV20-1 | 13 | TGCAGTGCTAGATTTGCCCGCGAGGAGACCCAGTACTTC | CSARFAREETQYF
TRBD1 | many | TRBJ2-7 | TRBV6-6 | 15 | TGTGCCAGCAGAACTCGTCAGGGGGACTCCTACGAGCAGTACTTC | CASRTRQGDSYEQYF
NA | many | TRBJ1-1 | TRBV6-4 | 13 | TGTGCCAGCAGTGACAGGGAGAACACTGAAGCTTTCTTT | CASSDRENTEAFF
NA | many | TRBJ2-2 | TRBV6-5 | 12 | TGTGCCAGCACCCCAGGAACCGGGGAGCTGTTTTTT | CASTPGTGELFF
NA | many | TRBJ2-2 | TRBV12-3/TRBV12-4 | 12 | TGTGCCAGCAGTTTAGGGGGGGCCAGCTTTCTTTTT | CASSLGGASFLF
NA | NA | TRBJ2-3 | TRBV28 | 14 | TGTGCCAGCAGTTTATCTCCCGCAGGGGATACGCAGTATTTT | CASSLSPAGDTQYF
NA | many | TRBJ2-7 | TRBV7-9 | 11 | TGTGCCAGCAGTTACGGGATACCCCAGTACTTC | CASSYGIPQYF